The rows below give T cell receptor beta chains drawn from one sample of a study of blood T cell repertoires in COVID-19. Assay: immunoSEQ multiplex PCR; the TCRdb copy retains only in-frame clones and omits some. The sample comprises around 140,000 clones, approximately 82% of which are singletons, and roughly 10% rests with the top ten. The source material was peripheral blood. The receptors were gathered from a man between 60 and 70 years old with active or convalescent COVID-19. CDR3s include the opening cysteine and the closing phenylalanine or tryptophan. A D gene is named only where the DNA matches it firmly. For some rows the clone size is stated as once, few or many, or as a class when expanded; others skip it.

CASGQGDEAFF | TGTGCCAGTGGACAGGGGGATGAAGCTTTCTTT | TRBJ1-1 | TRBD1 | NA | TRBV12-3/TRBV12-4
CASSPGLAGSYEQYF | TGTGCCAGCTCACCTGGACTAGCGGGGTCCTACGAGCAGTACTTC | TRBJ2-7 | TRBD2 | NA | TRBV18
CASSWEPGLAWDEQFF | TGTGCCAGCAGTTGGGAGCCGGGACTAGCTTGGGATGAGCAGTTCTTC | TRBJ2-1 | TRBD2 | NA | TRBV6-5
CAWSVTRASGILDEQFF | TGTGCCTGGAGTGTAACCCGGGCTAGCGGGATACTCGATGAGCAGTTCTTC | TRBJ2-1 | TRBD2 | NA | TRBV30
CASSSQLAGWGGQETQYF | TGTGCCAGCAGTTCGCAACTAGCGGGATGGGGAGGGCAAGAGACCCAGTACTTC | TRBJ2-5 | TRBD2 | NA | TRBV6-2/TRBV6-3
CASSSGSAAFF | TGTGCCAGCAGTTCAGGCTCGGCTGCTTTCTTT | TRBJ1-1 | NA | NA | TRBV5-5
CASSQDSSGHTDTQYF | TGCGCCAGCAGCCAAGATTCTAGCGGCCACACAGATACGCAGTATTTT | TRBJ2-3 | TRBD2 | NA | TRBV4-3
CATSTRGGPETQYF | TGTGCCACCAGCACCCGGGGAGGGCCAGAGACCCAGTACTTC | TRBJ2-5 | TRBD2 | NA | TRBV15
CASSRGGGTDTQYF | TGTGCCAGCAGCAGAGGGGGGGGCACAGATACGCAGTATTTT | TRBJ2-3 | NA | NA | TRBV3-1/TRBV3-2
CSASVGTGAYSNQPQHF | TGCAGTGCTAGTGTTGGGACAGGGGCTTATAGCAATCAGCCCCAGCATTTT | TRBJ1-5 | TRBD1 | NA | TRBV20-1
CASSSQINRKETQYF | TGTGCCAGCAGCTCCCAAATAAACAGAAAAGAGACCCAGTACTTC | TRBJ2-5 | NA | few | TRBV14
CASRGGIEQFF | TGTGCCAGCCGAGGGGGCATTGAGCAGTTCTTC | TRBJ2-1 | TRBD1 | NA | TRBV6-5
CASSLGLITEAFF | TGCGCCAGCAGCTTGGGGCTGATCACTGAAGCTTTCTTT | TRBJ1-1 | NA | NA | TRBV5-1
CASSVYRIRDYGYTF | TGTGCCAGCAGCGTGTACAGGATTAGGGACTATGGCTACACCTTC | TRBJ1-2 | NA | NA | TRBV7-2